Here is one T cell receptor (beta chain) with its context. What it recognizes is unknown. Osteosarcoma specimens were post-treatment primary, local recurrence and metastasis tumors from poor-prognosis patients. The data were taken from a study of the immune and genomic landscape of osteosarcoma. Study-level information: Most patients were poor-risk; about 72% had died. Just over 75% presented with localized disease at diagnosis. Regarding the study as a whole: Average productive clonality was more than 0.08, with a maximum of roughly 0.3. A single dominant hyperexpanded clone appeared in a few cases, each with <100 clonotypes.

TCRdb's table, derived via immunoSEQ multiplex PCR, lists solely in-frame clones and lacks some. The data show some 10,000 clones, over 55% seen once. The CDR3 loop spans 14 amino acids. V lost 5 bases and J 2 bases, leaving 7 bases between the germline ends. In germline, CDR1 is SNHLY, CDR2 FYNNEI. The TCR originated in a human donor with osteosarcoma. The chain carries TRBV2 and TRBJ2-6, with D possibly TRBD1 on 5 matching bases. Material: osteosarcoma tumor tissue from the lung. The CDR3 DNA reads TGTGCCAGCAGTACGACAGCTGGGGCCAACGTCCTGACTTTC. Amino acid sequence: CASSTTAGANVLTF.